Sequencing of this TCR beta chain was carried out in a study of early T cells in non-severe SARS-CoV-2 infection. Study-wide context: With bulk RNA from unsorted whole blood as input, sequencing yielded unpaired chains.

General observations from the study: VDJdb matching skewed toward anti-spike CD8 responses, missing private and CD4 specificities.

On this clonotype: Its antigen is currently unknown.

This CDR3 is 14 amino acids long. The germline gives CDR1 MNHNS, CDR2 SASEGT. V gave up 0 bases and J gave up 6 bases, with 11 bases separating them. Attachment of unique molecular identifiers was made to individual cDNA molecules. TCRdb re-analysed the 5' RACE reads in MiXCR, keeping a single row per CDR3 protein. This sample yields 70,000 or so distinct CDR3 sequences, of which approximately 12% are seen a single time; more than 1.5% belongs to the top ten. V gene TRBV6-1 combines with J gene TRBJ1-1; no clear D gene. Sequencing was performed on whole blood. The source is an adult who was a healthcare worker with PCR-confirmed SARS-CoV-2 infection or an uninfected control (not recorded which). Written as DNA, the CDR3 is TGTGCCAGCAGTGAAGCGCAGGTAGCCTCTGAAGCTTTCTTT. It translates to CASSEAQVASEAFF.